This T cell receptor (beta chain) was identified in a study of blood T cell repertoires in COVID-19. About the study: Whether acute or convalescent, the COVID-19 samples came from the United States, Italy and Spain.

During active infection, Seattle patients enrolled and were then monitored through disease. Libraries were prepared by immunoSEQ multiplex PCR; TCRdb keeps only in-frame clonotypes and omits some of them. The sample lists more than 200,000 clones; about 88% were seen once. J lost 7 bases, V lost 5 bases, and 2 bases had no gene match. The CDR3 consists of 12 residues. The V call is TRBV12-3 or TRBV12-4, the J call TRBJ1-5, with 7 bases matching TRBD1. Specimen: peripheral blood. The clonotype originates from a woman between 50 and 59 years old with COVID-19, enrolled during active disease. CDR3 DNA: TGTGCCAGCAGTACAGGGGTCCAGCCCCAGCATTTT. Residues: CASSTGVQPQHF.